This T cell receptor (beta chain) was documented in a study of early T cells in non-severe SARS-CoV-2 infection. The germline V gene has CDR1 DFQATT and CDR2 SNEGSKA (reference sequence). V lost 1 base and J lost 3; bases outside the gene matches: 10. The CDR3 sequence is 17 residues long. TCRdb re-derived calls from the 5' RACE reads in MiXCR, one entry per CDR3 protein. Among about 66,000 distinct CDR3 sequences listed, roughly 9.1% were seen once. The table lists this clonotype with many counts. This clonotype originated in an adult who was a healthcare worker with PCR-confirmed SARS-CoV-2 infection or an uninfected control (not recorded which). The sequencing sample was made of whole blood. The gene calls are TRBV20-1 and TRBJ2-1; TRBD2 matches at 9 bases. CDR3 protein: CSARAVASGNVYNEQFF. The CDR3 DNA sequence: TGCAGTGCTAGAGCAGTAGCTAGCGGGAACGTCTACAATGAGCAGTTCTTC.